This entry is about one TCR beta chain. This record comes from a study of T cell responses to AZD1222 COVID-19 vaccine. The protocol was immunoSEQ multiplex PCR, while the TCRdb copy is restricted to in-frame clones and leaves out a portion. The sample carries 90,000 to 150,000 clones, approximately 90% recorded once. V gave up 2 bases and J gave up 1 base; unmatched junction bases: 4. Germline values: CDR1 MNHEY, CDR2 SVGEGT. This CDR3 is built from 16 residues. V usage is TRBV6-2 or TRBV6-3 and J usage is TRBJ2-5, with 10 bases that match TRBD2. The source was peripheral blood, collected 28 days after the second AZD1222 dose. This sequence originates from an adult who received the AZD1222 COVID-19 vaccine. The DNA of the CDR3 is TGTGCCAGCAGTTACGGGATAGCGGGGGGCCAAGAGACCCAGTACTTC. It encodes CASSYGIAGGQETQYF.